The rows below give T cell receptor beta chains drawn from one sample of a study of T cell responses to AZD1222 COVID-19 vaccine. Profiling relied on immunoSEQ multiplex PCR, and the TCRdb table lists in-frame clones only, not all of them. The table has 79,000 or so clones, about 92% seen once. The sample consisted of peripheral blood, taken 28 days after the second AZD1222 dose. The receptors come from an adult who received the AZD1222 COVID-19 vaccine. Both conserved end residues are part of each CDR3. Fields, in order: clone size, D gene, J gene, V gene, CDR3 length, CDR3 DNA, CDR3 protein. D genes are given only for firm matches. Only some rows state a clone size, as once, few, many or a class for expanded clones.

>-|TRBD1|TRBJ1-5|TRBV9|16
TGTGCCAGCAGCGGAGGAGGGGGACAGGGGGGTCAGCCCCAGCATTTT
CASSGGGGQGGQPQHF
>-|TRBD1|TRBJ2-2|TRBV5-4|14
TGTGCCAGCAGCAGAACAGGGGACACCGGGGAGCTGTTTTTT
CASSRTGDTGELFF
>-|-|TRBJ1-1|TRBV7-8|16
TGTGCCAGCAGCTCAAAGGCCGGAGCCCGCGGCACTGAAGCTTTCTTT
CASSSKAGARGTEAFF
>-|-|TRBJ2-1|TRBV7-9|12
TGTGCCAGCAGCTGGACCCGTCATGAGCAGTTCTTC
CASSWTRHEQFF
>-|-|TRBJ1-1|TRBV9|17
TGTGCCAGCAGCGTAGAGGACCGTTTAGAAGGGGGAACTGAAGCTTTCTTT
CASSVEDRLEGGTEAFF
>-|TRBD2|TRBJ2-7|TRBV7-2|15
TGTGCCAGCAGCTCCGGACTAGCGTTCACCTACGAGCAGTACTTC
CASSSGLAFTYEQYF
>-|-|TRBJ2-5|TRBV15|14
TGTGCCACCAGCAGACACCGGGGGCGGGAGACCCAGTACTTC
CATSRHRGRETQYF
>-|-|TRBJ1-2|TRBV25-1|12
TGTGCCAGCAGGACAGGCTACTATGGCTACACCTTC
CASRTGYYGYTF
>-|-|TRBJ1-5|TRBV28|12
TGTGCCAGCAGTTTGGTGTCCCAGCCCCAGCATTTT
CASSLVSQPQHF
>-|-|TRBJ2-4|TRBV3-1/TRBV3-2|16
TGTGCCAGCAGCCAAGCCACAGGGTATGGCAAAAACATTCAGTACTTC
CASSQATGYGKNIQYF
>-|TRBD2|TRBJ2-5|TRBV12-5|17
TGTGCTAGTGGCTCCGGACTAGCGGGGACGTACCAAGAGACCCAGTACTTC
CASGSGLAGTYQETQYF
>-|TRBD1|TRBJ1-4|TRBV28|13
TGTGCCAGCCGGGGACAGAATAATGAAAAACTGTTTTTT
CASRGQNNEKLFF
>once|-|TRBJ2-4|TRBV20-1|11
TGCAGTGCTGTGCAGGATGTGGTTCAGTACTTC
CSAVQDVVQYF
>-|-|TRBJ2-6|TRBV19|15
TGTGCCAGTAGCACCAGGACAGCTGGGGCCAACGTCCTGACTTTC
CASSTRTAGANVLTF
>-|-|TRBJ2-4|TRBV19|15
TGTGCCAGTACCTCAGAACCCAGGATCAAAAACATTCAGTACTTC
CASTSEPRIKNIQYF
>-|-|TRBJ1-4|TRBV6-5|16
TGTGCCAGCAGTTACTCCCCCGTGAGGGAGAATGAAAAACTGTTTTTT
CASSYSPVRENEKLFF
>-|-|TRBJ2-1|TRBV2|15
TGTGCCAGCAGTGACAGGACCCTATCCTACAATGAGCAGTTCTTC
CASSDRTLSYNEQFF
>once|-|TRBJ1-1|TRBV11-2|14
TGTGCCAGCAGCTTAGTTCGCGTATCCTTTGAAGCTTTCTTT
CASSLVRVSFEAFF
>-|-|TRBJ2-3|TRBV7-2|14
TGTGCCAGCAGCCCTCCCCCCGGTCCAGATACGCAGTATTTT
CASSPPPGPDTQYF
>-|TRBD1|TRBJ1-6|TRBV11-1|15
TGTGCCAGCAGCCCGGGGCAGGGGGTTAATTCACCCCTCCACTTT
CASSPGQGVNSPLHF
>-|-|TRBJ2-3|TRBV24-1|12
TGTGCCACCCAGGGCGGCACAGATACGCAGTATTTT
CATQGGTDTQYF
>once|TRBD1|TRBJ2-7|TRBV19|14
TGTGCCAGTCTGGTGGGGACAGGGGGAATTGAGCAGTACTTC
CASLVGTGGIEQYF
>-|-|TRBJ2-3|TRBV27|17
TGTGCCAGCAGTTTACCCCTATGGGGGGCGGGCACAGATACGCAGTATTTT
CASSLPLWGAGTDTQYF
>-|-|TRBJ2-1|TRBV9|13
TGTGCCAGCAGCCCTGGGGGGTACAATGAGCAGTTCTTC
CASSPGGYNEQFF
>-|-|TRBJ2-1|TRBV10-1|13
TGCGCCAGCAGTGACCCCGGGGGCGATGAGCAGTTCTTC
CASSDPGGDEQFF
>-|-|TRBJ2-3|TRBV6-4|15
TGTGCCAGCAGTGCCAGCGTGAGTAATACAGATACGCAGTATTTT
CASSASVSNTDTQYF
>-|-|TRBJ2-7|TRBV4-1|15
TGCGCCAGCAGCCAAGGGGCGGGGGCAAACTACGAGCAGTACTTC
CASSQGAGANYEQYF
>once|-|TRBJ1-6|TRBV18|19
TGTGCCAGCTCCGACTCATCCCCCCGGCGGAGCTCCTATAATTCACCCCTCCACTTT
CASSDSSPRRSSYNSPLHF
>-|-|TRBJ1-1|TRBV19|13
TGTGCCAGTAGTACAAGGGCAGGGACTGAAGCTTTCTTT
CASSTRAGTEAFF
>-|TRBD2|TRBJ2-5|TRBV5-1|13
TGCGCCAGCAGGACTAGCGGGTCTGAGACCCAGTACTTC
CASRTSGSETQYF